Presented here are 25 T cell receptor beta chains from one specimen sequenced in a study of regulatory T cells in long-lasting Graves disease (dated by TCRdb to the early 2020s). The time point label, read with the paper, signifies: newly diagnosed GD, antithyroid drugs for less than 3 months. RNA was extracted from PBMCs in TRIzol for both TCR sequencing and RNA sequencing. The library was produced with multiplex PCR. Sequenced using an Illumina HiSeq 4000. TCR beta libraries were built with iRepertoire HTBI primers and Arm-PCR amplification of CDR3 regions. The public reads were run again by TCRdb, first through fastp at Q25 and then through MiXCR, and only productive beta chains were kept. CDR3 protein sequences are deduplicated, and each keeps its most common genes and DNA. The sample profile shows approximately 390,000 distinct CDR3 sequences; roughly 17% of them were found once. The ten largest account for 20% of the sample.

The same data also went into a second study, on T cells in Graves' hyperthyroidism and ophthalmopathy.

Sequencing was performed on peripheral blood mononuclear cells (PBMCs), taken at new diagnosis, from a patient treated with antithyroid drugs. These receptor sequences come from a woman younger than 30 with Graves disease. Donor details come from another sample of the same person, matched by shared clones.

A few counts support this clonotype. The chain recombines TRBV6-2 or TRBV6-3 with TRBJ1-3; TRBD1 matches 11 bases. CDR1 and CDR2 from the germline V gene are MNHEY and SVGEGT. J was trimmed by 4 bases and V by 0 bases; bases with no gene match: 2. The CDR3 length is 16 residues. The CDR3 region has the DNA TGTGCCAGCAGTTACTCCGGACAGGGGGCCGGAAACACCATATATTTT. Protein: CASSYSGQGAGNTIYF.

This clonotype has at least ten counts. The chain is built from TRBV28 and TRBJ1-4; D remains ambiguous. The V gene lost 4 bases and the J gene lost 8 bases, with 8 bases spanning the gap. The CDR3 spans 12 residues. Germline V gene data show CDR1 as MDHEN and CDR2 as SYDVKM. The CDR3 sequence: CASSSLPEKLFF. The CDR3 nucleotides read TGTGCCAGCAGTTCCCTGCCCGAAAAACTGTTTTTT.

Ten or more counts support this clonotype. V usage is TRBV28 and J usage is TRBJ2-7, with D perhaps TRBD2 (7 bases). The germline CDR1 and CDR2 sequences are MDHEN and SYDVKM. This CDR3 has 13 amino acids. Trimming removed 6 bases at V and 6 bases at J, with 15 bases between. The CDR3 protein is CASRKGGALEQYF. CDR3 in DNA: TGTGCCAGCAGGAAGGGGGGGGCCCTCGAGCAGTACTTC.

This clonotype was observed many times. The chain employs TRBV28 and TRBJ2-7; D is unclear. Germline loops: CDR1 MDHEN, CDR2 SYDVKM. Trimming shortened V by 5 bases and J by 1 base, and 6 bases separated the two germline ends. This CDR3 has 12 residues. The CDR3 nucleotides read TGTGCCAGCAGTACTCGATCCTACGAGCAGTACTTC. Amino acid sequence: CASSTRSYEQYF. The full variable domain, completed using reference TRBV28 and TRBJ2-7, is DVKVTQSSRYLVKRTGEKVFLECVQDMDHENMFWYRQDPGLGLRLIYFSYDVKMKEKGDIPEGYSVSREKKERFSLILESASTNQTSMYLCASSTRSYEQYFGPGTRLTVT.

The table lists this clonotype with many counts. The V and J genes are TRBV9 and TRBJ2-3; D gene unclear. V was trimmed by 5 bases and J by 0 bases, leaving 19 bases between them. The length of the CDR3 is 17 residues. CDR1 and CDR2 (germline): SGDLS, YYNGEE. The CDR3, as DNA: TGTGCCAGCAGTCCTAACGGCGGAGTCTCTAGCACAGATACGCAGTATTTT. Translation gives CASSPNGGVSSTDTQYF.

This clonotype was recorded at least ten times. This chain joins TRBV6-1 and TRBJ2-3, with D tentatively TRBD1 or TRBD2 (5 bases each). Germline loops: CDR1 MNHNS, CDR2 SASEGT. The CDR3 has 12 residues. The V end lost 8 bases, the J end lost 6 bases, and 12 bases lay between the germline ends. Here the CDR3 reads CASGGVDDTQYF. CDR3 nucleotide sequence: TGTGCCAGCGGGGGAGTGGACGATACGCAGTATTTT.

Many counts were recorded for this clonotype. The chain combines TRBV6-5 with TRBJ2-3; TRBD2 is a possible D gene (5 bases). Trimming removed 4 bases from V and 2 bases from J, with 19 bases in between. Germline lookup yields CDR1 MNHEY and CDR2 SVGAGI. The CDR3 is 17 residues long. The CDR3 loop is CASSFPYGAVFTDTQYF. CDR3 coding DNA: TGTGCCAGCAGTTTCCCTTATGGAGCGGTATTCACAGATACGCAGTATTTT.

This clonotype appeared many times. The chain couples TRBV12-3 or TRBV12-4 to TRBJ1-2; TRBD1 aligns across 7 bases. This CDR3 comprises 12 residues. Losses at the gene ends were 7 bases for V and 4 bases for J; bases not matched to a gene: 3. The DNA for the CDR3 is TGTGCCAGCAACCAGGGGGGCTATGGCTACACCTTC. Translated, it gives CASNQGGYGYTF.

This clonotype appeared a few times. The gene calls are TRBV4-1 and TRBJ2-2; D is unresolved. The CDR3 sequence is 14 residues long. With 2 bases removed from V and 6 bases from J, the gap between germline ends came to 10 bases. The germline CDR1 and CDR2 sequences are MGHRA and YSYEKL. The CDR3 here is CASSQIGRSGELFF. The CDR3 DNA is TGCGCCAGCAGCCAAATTGGACGCTCCGGGGAGCTGTTTTTT.

This clonotype has ten or more counts. This chain joins TRBV20-1 and TRBJ2-2; a weak D match, TRBD1 (6 bases). Germline loops: CDR1 DFQATT, CDR2 SNEGSKA (reference sequence). V was cut by 0 bases and J by 1 base, with 9 bases left in between. The CDR3 is made up of 15 amino acids. For the CDR3, the DNA is TGCAGTGCTAGAGACCGGACAGAGAACACCGGGGAGCTGTTTTTT. Its translation: CSARDRTENTGELFF.

This clonotype was detected ten times or more. The chain links TRBV30 to TRBJ2-1; no clear D. The CDR3 sequence is 12 residues long. Germline assignment: CDR1 GTSNPN and CDR2 SVGIG (reference sequence). The V and J ends lost 4 bases and 6 bases respectively, with 10 bases between them. CDR3 amino acids: CAWKETVNEQFF. CDR3 nucleotide sequence: TGTGCCTGGAAGGAGACCGTCAATGAGCAGTTCTTC.

The J gene is TRBJ2-3, the V gene TRBV6-1; 7 bases agree with TRBD1. Germline V gene data show CDR1 as MNHNS and CDR2 as SASEGT. V lost 5 bases and J lost 0; bases outside the gene matches: 11. The length of the CDR3 is 17 residues. CDR3 in amino acids: CASSPGQAPSSTDTQYF. In DNA, the CDR3 is TGTGCCAGCAGTCCCGGACAGGCTCCGTCAAGCACAGATACGCAGTATTTT.

This clonotype was seen repeatedly, ten times or more. The V call is TRBV30, the J call TRBJ2-2; no clear D. CDR1 is GTSNPN and CDR2 is SVGIG in the germline V gene (reference sequence). V shed 4 bases and J shed 5 bases, with 17 bases lying between them. The CDR3 has 15 amino acids. The CDR3 bases are TGTGCCTGGAAAGCCCCGGATCGGGTAACCGGGGAGCTGTTTTTT. This gives the protein CAWKAPDRVTGELFF.

This chain links TRBV10-3 with TRBJ1-5, with TRBD1 as a possible D gene (5 bases). Germline assignment: CDR1 ENHRY and CDR2 SYGVKD. The CDR3 spans 14 residues. Trimming took off 6 bases at V and 3 bases at J, with 12 bases between the two ends. CDR3 protein: CAISQTENNQPQHF. The CDR3 DNA follows: TGTGCCATCAGCCAGACAGAGAACAATCAGCCCCAGCATTTT.

This clonotype was seen more than once but under ten times. The V call is TRBV5-1, the J call TRBJ2-5; TRBD2 matches at 8 bases. The V and J ends lost 5 bases and 2 bases, in that order; junction bases with no gene match: 2. Germline V gives CDR1 SGHRS, CDR2 YFSETQ. The CDR3 totals 13 residues. In DNA form, the CDR3 reads TGCGCCAGCAGTACTAGCGGTCAAGAGACCCAGTACTTC. It codes for CASSTSGQETQYF.

On this clonotype itself: An end of the junction differs from the germline gene, which may be a read error. The chain couples TRBV29-1 to TRBJ2-6, with D unclear. CDR1 and CDR2 from the germline V gene are SQVTM and ANQGSEA. This CDR3 region has 15 residues. This CDR3 is CSVEERVGGVNVLTF. In DNA, the CDR3 is TGCAGCGTTGAAGAGCGAGTTGGTGGGGTCAACGTCCTGACTTTC.

This clonotype was found many times. The rearrangement uses TRBV3-1 and TRBJ2-7, with D possibly matching TRBD2 (6 bases). Per germline, CDR1 LGHDT and CDR2 YNNKEL (reference sequence). The length of the CDR3 is 15 residues. The V gene lost 5 bases and the J gene lost 4 bases, with 18 bases spanning the gap. For the CDR3, the DNA is TGTGCCAGCAGCTTCCGCCGGGGGAGGTCGTACGAGCAGTACTTC. Translation: CASSFRRGRSYEQYF.

V usage is TRBV10-1 and J usage is TRBJ1-1; D is ambiguous. CDR1 and CDR2 from the germline V gene are WNHNN and SYGVQD (reference sequence). Trimming removed 1 base at V and 1 base at J, with 13 bases between. CDR3 length: 16 residues. The CDR3 spells CASSEYGLGPNTEAFF. The CDR3 bases are TGCGCCAGCAGTGAGTATGGGCTAGGGCCGAACACTGAAGCTTTCTTT.

The chain links TRBV4-1 to TRBJ2-1, with TRBD2 matching 8 bases. The CDR3 runs to 15 residues. The V segment lost 5 bases and the J segment 9 bases; nucleotides outside the gene matches: 12. Germline values: CDR1 MGHRA, CDR2 YSYEKL. The DNA of the CDR3 is TGCGCCAGCAGCAGGGGCCGGAGCGGGAGCGGTGAGCAGTTCTTC. It yields the protein CASSRGRSGSGEQFF.

V gene TRBV12-3 or TRBV12-4 combines with J gene TRBJ2-3, with no clear D. V lost 6 bases and J lost 2, with 15 bases in between. The CDR3 runs to 15 residues. The CDR3 bases are TGTGCCAGCAGGATAGGGATCCGATACACAGATACGCAGTATTTT. Translation gives CASRIGIRYTDTQYF.

The chain employs TRBV2 and TRBJ1-6; D gene ambiguous. The CDR3 is 16 residues long. V gave up 2 bases and J gave up 0 bases, with 8 bases separating them. The V gene's germline CDR1 is SNHLY and CDR2 FYNNEI. The CDR3 region has the DNA TGTGCCAGCAGTGAATCCGGGAGCTCCTATAATTCACCCCTCCACTTT. Amino acid sequence: CASSESGSSYNSPLHF.

This clonotype occurred many times. DNA for the CDR3: TGCAGCGTTGAACCCCAAGGCTGGTCGTACAATGAGCAGTTCTTC. Its protein is CSVEPQGWSYNEQFF. The chain combines TRBV29-1 with TRBJ2-1; D not resolved. The CDR3 has 15 residues. Trimming stripped 2 bases from V and 4 bases from J, with 15 bases between. Germline V gene sequence: CDR1 SQVTM, CDR2 ANQGSEA.

There are many counts of this clonotype. V gene TRBV7-2 combines with J gene TRBJ2-2, with D tentatively TRBD2 (6 bases). Trimming removed 6 bases from V and 4 bases from J, with 15 bases in between. Germline CDR1 and CDR2: SGHTA and FQGNSA. CDR3 size: 15 residues. CDR3 sequence (DNA): TGTGCCAGCAGATGGCGGCCGGGACTCACCGGGGAGCTGTTTTTT. It specifies CASRWRPGLTGELFF.

This clonotype has only a few counts. The V and J genes are TRBV6-1 and TRBJ2-1; D is uncertain. The CDR3 has 15 amino acids. Trimming stripped 6 bases from V and 6 bases from J, with 18 bases between. The germline V gene encodes CDR1 MNHNS and CDR2 SASEGT. For the CDR3, the DNA is TGTGCCAGCAGATCCAGGTCTCAAATTGGCAATGAGCAGTTCTTC. Its translation: CASRSRSQIGNEQFF.

This clonotype appeared many times. This rearrangement joins TRBV27 to TRBJ2-3; D uncertain. This CDR3 spans 12 amino acids. V lost 5 bases to trimming and J lost 0 bases, with 3 bases between them. CDR1 is MNHEY and CDR2 is SMNVEV in the germline V gene (reference sequence). CDR3 residues: CASSMSTDTQYF. The DNA for the CDR3 is TGTGCCAGCAGTATGAGCACAGATACGCAGTATTTT.